This T cell receptor (beta chain) comes out of a study of blood T cells in healthy people across ages. A sample-barcoded 5' primer and a J-beta primer mix were used in a second PCR of roughly 7 to 12 cycles. TCRdb ran MiXCR on the 5' RACE reads and lists one entry per CDR3 protein. This table holds 1.5 million to 1.9 million distinct CDR3 sequences, approximately 39% found once. Germline V gene lookup returns CDR1 SGHDN and CDR2 FVKESK. V was trimmed by 4 bases and J by 7 bases, leaving 13 bases between them. This CDR3 contains 13 residues. The source material was blood. V gene TRBV14 combines with J gene TRBJ1-1; no clear D gene. The receptor was derived from a woman under 30 in good health. CDR3 sequence (DNA): TGTGCCAGCAGCCTCACGGGTAAAGGTGAAGCTTTCTTT. Encoded protein: CASSLTGKGEAFF.